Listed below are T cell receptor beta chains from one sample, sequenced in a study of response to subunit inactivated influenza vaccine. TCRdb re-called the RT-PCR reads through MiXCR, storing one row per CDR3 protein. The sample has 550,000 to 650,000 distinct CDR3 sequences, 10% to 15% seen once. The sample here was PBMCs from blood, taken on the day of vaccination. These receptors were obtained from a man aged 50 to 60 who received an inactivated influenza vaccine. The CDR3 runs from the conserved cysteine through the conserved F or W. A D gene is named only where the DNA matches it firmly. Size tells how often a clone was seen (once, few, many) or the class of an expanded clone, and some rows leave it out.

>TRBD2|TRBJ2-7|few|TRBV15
CATSRGGGGPLTYEQYF
TGTGCCACCAGCAGAGGGGGGGGTGGGCCGTTAACCTACGAGCAGTACTTC
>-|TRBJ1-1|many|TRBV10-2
CASSDDLGNTEAFF
TGCGCCAGCAGTGATGATTTGGGGAACACTGAAGCTTTCTTT
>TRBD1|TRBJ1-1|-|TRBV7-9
CASSHKLYGTGATEAFF
TGTGCCAGCAGCCACAAGTTATATGGGACAGGGGCCACTGAAGCTTTCTTT
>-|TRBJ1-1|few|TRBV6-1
CASIPDVGRTEAFF
TGTGCCAGCATCCCCGACGTGGGGCGGACTGAAGCTTTCTTT
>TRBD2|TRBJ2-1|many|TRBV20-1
CSASGRAVNEQFF
TGCAGTGCTAGCGGGAGGGCCGTCAATGAGCAGTTCTTC
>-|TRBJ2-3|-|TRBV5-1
CASSLNLVGTDTQYF
TGCGCCAGCAGCTTGAATTTAGTGGGCACAGATACGCAGTATTTT
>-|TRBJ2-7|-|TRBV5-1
CASSLVGTENYEQYF
TGCGCCAGCAGCTTGGTGGGGACGGAAAACTACGAGCAGTACTTC
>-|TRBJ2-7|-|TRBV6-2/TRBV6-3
CATAGTYAYEQYF
TGTGCCACAGCCGGGACTTATGCCTACGAGCAGTACTTC
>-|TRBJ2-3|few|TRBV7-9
CASSFRDPFTDTQYF
TGTGCCAGCAGCTTCCGGGACCCCTTCACAGATACGCAGTATTTT
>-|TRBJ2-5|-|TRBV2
CASSGTGEETQYF
TGTGCCAGCAGTGGGACGGGCGAAGAGACCCAGTACTTC
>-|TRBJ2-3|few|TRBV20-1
CSASGSWAADTQYF
TGCAGTGCTAGTGGGTCCTGGGCCGCAGATACGCAGTATTTT
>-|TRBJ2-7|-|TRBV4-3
CASSQATRSYEQYF
TGCGCCAGCAGCCAAGCGACACGGTCCTACGAGCAGTACTTC
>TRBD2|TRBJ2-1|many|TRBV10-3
CAIREGLAAYSSYNEQFF
TGTGCCATCAGAGAGGGACTAGCGGCGTATAGTTCCTACAATGAGCAGTTCTTC
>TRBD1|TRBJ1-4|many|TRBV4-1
CASSQDLDRANEKLFF
TGCGCCAGCAGCCAAGATCTCGACAGGGCGAATGAAAAACTGTTTTTT
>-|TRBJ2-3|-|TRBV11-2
CASSLPSSGDTQYF
TGTGCCAGCAGCTTGCCCAGCTCGGGAGATACGCAGTATTTT
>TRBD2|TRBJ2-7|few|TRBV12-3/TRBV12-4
CASSLKTRLAGGSYEQYF
TGTGCCAGCAGTTTAAAGACCCGACTAGCGGGGGGATCCTACGAGCAGTACTTC